These 14 T cell receptor beta chains were all obtained from the same sample, sequenced in a study of cytomegalovirus exposure and HLA in healthy donors. Only in-frame clones appear in the TCRdb table, and some are missing; sequencing was by immunoSEQ multiplex PCR. Of 130,000 to 150,000 clones listed, roughly 87% were seen once; the top ten hold 4.5%. Sequencing was done on a sample of PBMCs. The receptors shown here come from a man aged 18 to 30 in good health and CMV-seropositive.

The V gene is TRBV18, the J gene TRBJ1-1, with a tentative D call TRBD1 (6 bases). There are 14 residues in the CDR3. V gave up 2 bases and J gave up 2 bases, with 9 bases separating them. Germline-derived CDR1 and CDR2 are KGHSH and LQKENI. The CDR3 spells CASSPKDRNTEAFF. In DNA, the CDR3 is TGTGCCAGCTCACCAAAGGACAGAAACACTGAAGCTTTCTTT.

The J gene is TRBJ2-1, the V gene TRBV12-5, with 13 bases aligning to TRBD2. Germline lookup yields CDR1 LGHNT and CDR2 FRNRAP. The CDR3 runs 15 residues. The V segment lost 6 bases and the J segment 9 bases; nucleotides outside the gene matches: 8. The CDR3 nucleotides read TGTGCTAGTGGCGGTTGGACTAGCGGGAGAAGTGAGCAGTTCTTC. This encodes CASGGWTSGRSEQFF.

The genes are TRBV5-1 and TRBJ1-1, with D possibly being TRBD1 (6 bases). V lost 3 bases and J lost 1, with 13 bases in between. This CDR3 spans 15 amino acids. Germline CDR1 is SGHRS and CDR2 is YFSETQ. In nucleotides, the CDR3 is TGCGCCAGCAGCTCACAAGGGGGGGGGAACACTGAAGCTTTCTTT. Protein: CASSSQGGGNTEAFF.

The chain carries TRBV13 and TRBJ2-5; D is ambiguous. There are 15 residues in the CDR3. The V and J ends lost 5 bases and 3 bases respectively, with 16 bases between them. The germline V gene has CDR1 PRHDT and CDR2 FYEKMQ (reference sequence). The CDR3 nucleotides are TGTGCCAGCAGCGTTACACGACATTCCGAAGAGACCCAGTACTTC. Translation: CASSVTRHSEETQYF.

The chain combines TRBV11-2 with TRBJ1-1, with 10 bases aligning to TRBD1. In germline, CDR1 is SGHAT, CDR2 FQNNGV. V was pared by 0 bases and J by 6 bases, with 7 bases of the junction left unmatched. The CDR3 has 16 residues. The chain's CDR3 is CASSLDTGTGAPEAFF. CDR3 coding DNA: TGTGCCAGCAGCTTAGACACCGGGACAGGGGCGCCTGAAGCTTTCTTT. The entire variable domain, with the rest obtained from reference TRBV11-2 and TRBJ1-1, is as follows: EAGVAQSPRYKIIEKRQSVAFWCNPISGHATLYWYQQILGQGPKLLIQFQNNGVVDDSQLPKDRFSAERLKGVDSTLKIQPAKLEDSAVYLCASSLDTGTGAPEAFFGQGTRLTVV.

The chain couples TRBV13 to TRBJ2-5; D is perhaps TRBD1 (5 bases). V gave up 5 bases and J gave up 5 bases, with 12 bases separating them. Per germline, CDR1 PRHDT and CDR2 FYEKMQ (reference sequence). This CDR3 is 13 amino acids long. The CDR3: CASSPKDIETQYF. Written as DNA, the CDR3 is TGTGCCAGCAGCCCGAAGGACATCGAGACCCAGTACTTC.

This clone was picked up one time. The chain carries TRBV27 and TRBJ1-5; perhaps TRBD1 as D (6 bases). Germline V gene data show CDR1 as MNHEY and CDR2 as SMNVEV (reference sequence). The CDR3 is 14 amino acids. V lost 2 bases and J lost 6, with 11 bases in between. CDR3 loop: CASSLGTSGQPQHF. For the CDR3, the DNA is TGTGCCAGCAGTTTAGGGACATCAGGTCAGCCCCAGCATTTT.

This clone was seen a single time. This chain links TRBV7-8 with TRBJ2-3, with 15 bases lining up with TRBD2. The CDR3 contains 18 residues. CDR1 is SGHVS and CDR2 is FQNEAQ in the germline V gene. With 3 bases clipped from V and 4 bases from J, the junction kept 8 bases outside the gene matches. The CDR3: CASSLRTSGRAVADTQYF. Here the CDR3 DNA reads TGTGCCAGCAGCTTGCGGACTAGCGGGAGGGCCGTGGCAGATACGCAGTATTTT.

The chain links TRBV4-1 to TRBJ1-1; TRBD1 might be the D (5 bases). V was cut by 5 bases and J by 4 bases, with 17 bases left in between. This CDR3 has 15 amino acids. Germline values: CDR1 MGHRA, CDR2 YSYEKL. CDR3 in DNA: TGCGCCAGCAGCGGAAGAGAGGGGAGGTTCACTGAAGCTTTCTTT. Protein product: CASSGREGRFTEAFF.

The CDR3 sequence is CASNSLPGPYNEQFF. The CDR3 nucleotides are TGTGCCAGCAATTCCCTGCCGGGTCCCTACAATGAGCAGTTCTTC. The chain is built from TRBV6-5 and TRBJ2-1; D gene ambiguous. Trimming took 7 bases from V and 2 from J, leaving 15 bases between them. Germline-derived CDR1 and CDR2 are MNHEY and SVGAGI. CDR3 length: 15 amino acids.

The count of this clone is one. CDR3 coding DNA: TGTGCCAGCAGGTCCCTCCACGGGACAGGTCCGGAAAAACTGTTTTTT. Its protein product is CASRSLHGTGPEKLFF. This chain connects TRBV28 to TRBJ1-4; 8 bases agree with TRBD1. This CDR3 region has 16 residues. Germline assignment: CDR1 MDHEN and CDR2 SYDVKM. V shed 6 bases, J shed 8 bases, and the junction held 14 bases outside the gene matches.

The chain carries TRBV5-4 and TRBJ1-4; 10 bases are a match to TRBD1. CDR3 length: 15 residues. V was clipped by 0 bases and J by 8 bases; unmatched bases: 4. Germline CDR1 is SGHNT and CDR2 is YYREEE (reference sequence). CDR3 residues: CASSLGQGALEKLFF. In DNA form, the CDR3 reads TGTGCCAGCAGCTTGGGACAGGGGGCATTGGAAAAACTGTTTTTT. Variable domain in full (rest from reference TRBV5-4 and TRBJ1-4): ETGVTQSPTHLIKTRGQQVTLRCSSQSGHNTVSWYQQALGQGPQFIFQYYREEENGRGNFPPRFSGLQFPNYSSELNVNALELDDSALYLCASSLGQGALEKLFFGSGTQLSVL.

In DNA, the CDR3 is TGCGCCAGCAGCCAAGGGGGTGATAGTAATCAGCCCCAGCATTTT. Translation: CASSQGGDSNQPQHF. The genes are TRBV5-1 and TRBJ1-5; D possibly corresponds to TRBD1 (6 bases). Germline V gene sequence: CDR1 SGHRS, CDR2 YFSETQ. The V and J ends lost 4 bases and 4 bases respectively, with 15 bases between them. This CDR3 is 15 amino acids long.

This clone occurred once. J is TRBJ1-6 and V is TRBV6-5, with TRBD1 as a possible D gene (6 bases). V was cut by 4 bases and J by 11 bases, with 15 bases left in between. The length of the CDR3 is 14 residues. Germline lookup yields CDR1 MNHEY and CDR2 SVGAGI. Here the CDR3 DNA reads TGTGCCAGCAGTTCGACAGGTCCCCCGGCACCCCTCCACTTT. This codes for CASSSTGPPAPLHF.